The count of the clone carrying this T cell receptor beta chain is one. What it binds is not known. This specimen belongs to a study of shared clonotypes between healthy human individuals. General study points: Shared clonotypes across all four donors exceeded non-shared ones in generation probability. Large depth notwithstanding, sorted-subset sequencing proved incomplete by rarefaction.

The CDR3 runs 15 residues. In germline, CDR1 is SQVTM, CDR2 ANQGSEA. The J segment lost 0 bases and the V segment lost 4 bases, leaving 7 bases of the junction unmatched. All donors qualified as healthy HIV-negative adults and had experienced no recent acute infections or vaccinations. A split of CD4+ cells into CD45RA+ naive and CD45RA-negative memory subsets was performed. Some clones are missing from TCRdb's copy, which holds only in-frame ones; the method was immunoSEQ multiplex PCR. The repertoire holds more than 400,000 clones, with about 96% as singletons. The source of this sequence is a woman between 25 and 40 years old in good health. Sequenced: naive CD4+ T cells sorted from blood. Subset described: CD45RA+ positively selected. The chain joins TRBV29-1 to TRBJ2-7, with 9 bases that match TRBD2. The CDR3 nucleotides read TGCAGCGTTGGCCCCCCTAGCGGGACCTCCTACGAGCAGTACTTC. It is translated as CSVGPPSGTSYEQYF.